This T cell receptor (beta chain) was documented in a study of blood T cells in healthy people across ages. Study-level results: Diversity of TCR beta correlated strongly with naive T cell percentage. Older individuals had lower TCR beta diversity per million T cells (the decline was roughly linear).

Germline loops: CDR1 MDHEN, CDR2 SYDVKM. CDR3 length equals 13 residues. The V and J ends lost 6 bases and 5 bases respectively, with 13 bases between them. This clonotype was counted between two and nine times. Its antigen is still unknown. A second PCR, run for roughly 6 to 11 cycles, used a sample-barcoded 5' primer plus a J-beta primer mix. TCRdb used MiXCR to reprocess the 5' RACE reads, holding one entry per CDR3 protein. The table shows approximately 2,000,000 distinct CDR3 sequences, with roughly two fifths occurring only once. The rearrangement joins TRBV28 to TRBJ1-2, with a possible D match to TRBD1 (6 bases). This sequence was found in a human donor in good health. The sequenced material came from blood. CDR3 protein: CASSGTNDYGYTF. In nucleotides, the CDR3 is TGTGCCAGCAGCGGGACAAATGATTATGGCTACACCTTC.